The sequence of this T cell receptor beta chain was determined in a study of blood T cell repertoires in COVID-19. Sequencing used immunoSEQ multiplex PCR; TCRdb keeps in-frame clones, though not all of them. The sample contains 250,000 to 350,000 clones, about 85% of which appear only once. The ends lost 3 bases at V and 5 bases at J; junction bases unmatched: 2. CDR1 and CDR2 (germline): SGHRS, YFSETQ. The CDR3 is 12 amino acids. This sequence originates from a woman aged 30 to 39 who had recovered from COVID-19. Input material: PBMCs or T cells enriched from blood (not recorded which). The rearrangement joins TRBV5-1 to TRBJ2-7; 7 bases fit TRBD1. The CDR3 nucleotides read TGCGCCAGCAGCTGGGACAGACACGAGCAGTACTTC. It is translated as CASSWDRHEQYF.